Listed below are T cell receptor beta chains from one sample, sequenced in a study of regulatory T cells in long-lasting Graves disease. One entry per CDR3 protein, called by TCRdb with MiXCR from the multiplex PCR reads. Among approximately 470,000 distinct CDR3 sequences, 15% to 20% were seen once, and the ten largest hold roughly an eighth. These data also formed part of another study, on T cells in Graves' hyperthyroidism and ophthalmopathy.

Sequenced material: peripheral blood mononuclear cells (PBMCs), taken at new diagnosis, from a patient treated with antithyroid drugs. The receptors shown here come from a man between 35 and 55 years old with Graves disease. Each CDR3 is given with its conserved first and last residue. Each record gives: D gene, J gene, clone size, V gene, CDR3 DNA, CDR3 protein. A D gene is named only where the DNA matches it firmly. Rows may omit the clone size; those that give it use once, few, many or a size class.

d_call: .; j_call: TRBJ1-5; clone_size: many; v_call: TRBV30; cdr3_nt: TGTGCCTGGAGTCCCGGGACAAAGAATCAGCCCCAGCATTTT; cdr3_aa: CAWSPGTKNQPQHF
d_call: .; j_call: TRBJ2-3; clone_size: many; v_call: TRBV7-2; cdr3_nt: TGTGCCAGCAGCTTAGCGCGGCCAGATACGCAGTATTTT; cdr3_aa: CASSLARPDTQYF
d_call: .; j_call: TRBJ2-3; clone_size: .; v_call: TRBV18; cdr3_nt: TGTGCCAGCTCACCCGGACAGACAGATACGCAGTATTTT; cdr3_aa: CASSPGQTDTQYF
d_call: TRBD2; j_call: TRBJ2-7; clone_size: many; v_call: TRBV14; cdr3_nt: TGTGCCAGCAGCCAAACTGGACTAGCCGAACCCTACGAGCAGTACTTC; cdr3_aa: CASSQTGLAEPYEQYF
d_call: .; j_call: TRBJ1-1; clone_size: .; v_call: TRBV6-1; cdr3_nt: TGTGCCAGCAGGATACAGGGTTTGAACACTGAAGCTTTCTTT; cdr3_aa: CASRIQGLNTEAFF
d_call: .; j_call: TRBJ2-2; clone_size: .; v_call: TRBV24-1; cdr3_nt: TGTGCCACCAGTAAGGATCCGAACACCGGGGGGCTGTTTTTT; cdr3_aa: CATSKDPNTGGLFF
d_call: .; j_call: TRBJ2-3; clone_size: .; v_call: TRBV6-2/TRBV6-3; cdr3_nt: TGTGCCAGCAGTTACTCGAGGACTAACACAGATACGCAGTATTTT; cdr3_aa: CASSYSRTNTDTQYF
d_call: .; j_call: TRBJ1-5; clone_size: few; v_call: TRBV28; cdr3_nt: TGTGCCAGCAGTTCCCGGGGGAGGGGAGAACAGCCCCAGCATTTT; cdr3_aa: CASSSRGRGEQPQHF
d_call: TRBD2; j_call: TRBJ2-7; clone_size: many; v_call: TRBV5-1; cdr3_nt: TGCGCCAGCAGCCCCTTACTGGGAGGGCCGAACGAGCAGTACTTC; cdr3_aa: CASSPLLGGPNEQYF
d_call: .; j_call: TRBJ2-7; clone_size: few; v_call: TRBV25-1; cdr3_nt: TGTGCCAGCCGCGGGGGCACCACCTACGAGCAGTACTTC; cdr3_aa: CASRGGTTYEQYF
d_call: TRBD1; j_call: TRBJ1-6; clone_size: few; v_call: TRBV7-9; cdr3_nt: TGTGCCAGCAGCGACAGGGGGGGGAGAAATTCACCCCTCCACTTT; cdr3_aa: CASSDRGGRNSPLHF
d_call: TRBD2; j_call: TRBJ2-7; clone_size: many; v_call: TRBV6-1; cdr3_nt: TGTGCCAGCAGTATTAGCGGGATCGGGTGGTACGAGCAGTACTTC; cdr3_aa: CASSISGIGWYEQYF
d_call: TRBD2; j_call: TRBJ2-7; clone_size: many; v_call: TRBV3-1; cdr3_nt: TGTGCCAGCAGCCAAAGACAAAGCTCCGGGACTAGCTGGCCTCCAAGCTCCTACGAGCAGTACTTC; cdr3_aa: CASSQRQSSGTSWPPSSYEQYF
d_call: TRBD1; j_call: TRBJ1-5; clone_size: once; v_call: TRBV7-9; cdr3_nt: TGTGCCAGCAGCCAGACAGGGTGCAATCAGCCCCAGCATTTT; cdr3_aa: CASSQTGCNQPQHF
d_call: TRBD1; j_call: TRBJ1-2; clone_size: many; v_call: TRBV2; cdr3_nt: TGTGCCAGCAGCCGGACAGGGGCAGGCTACACCTTC; cdr3_aa: CASSRTGAGYTF
d_call: TRBD1; j_call: TRBJ2-7; clone_size: .; v_call: TRBV24-1; cdr3_nt: TGTGCCACCTCCGGGACAGTAGGTTACGAGCAGTACTTC; cdr3_aa: CATSGTVGYEQYF
d_call: .; j_call: TRBJ2-1; clone_size: many; v_call: TRBV12-3/TRBV12-4; cdr3_nt: TGTGCCAGCGGGGGTAACTCCTACAATGAGCAGTTCTTC; cdr3_aa: CASGGNSYNEQFF
d_call: .; j_call: TRBJ1-2; clone_size: .; v_call: TRBV12-3/TRBV12-4; cdr3_nt: TGTGCCAGCAGTTTACTTGTCAGGGTGGGTCTTGCTAACTATGGCTACACCTTC; cdr3_aa: CASSLLVRVGLANYGYTF
d_call: .; j_call: TRBJ2-2; clone_size: few; v_call: TRBV6-5; cdr3_nt: TGTGCCAGCAGTTACTTTGGCGGGAAGGGGGAGCTGTTTTTT; cdr3_aa: CASSYFGGKGELFF
d_call: TRBD1; j_call: TRBJ1-5; clone_size: .; v_call: TRBV5-5; cdr3_nt: TGTGCCAGCAGCTTGGAGTGGACAGGGGGCATACTGGCGAATCAGCCCCAGCATTTT; cdr3_aa: CASSLEWTGGILANQPQHF
d_call: TRBD2; j_call: TRBJ2-1; clone_size: .; v_call: TRBV2; cdr3_nt: TGTGCCAGCAGGAGAGCGGGAGGGTCGGTTGGGCAGTTCTTC; cdr3_aa: CASRRAGGSVGQFF
d_call: .; j_call: TRBJ1-2; clone_size: .; v_call: TRBV10-3; cdr3_nt: TGTGCCGCCTGGGGGGGCACCGACTATGGCTACACCTTC; cdr3_aa: CAAWGGTDYGYTF
d_call: .; j_call: TRBJ2-5; clone_size: .; v_call: TRBV28; cdr3_nt: TGTGCCAGCAGTTCCTCGGCGGGGCTGCGGGAGACCCAGTACTTC; cdr3_aa: CASSSSAGLRETQYF
d_call: .; j_call: TRBJ2-4; clone_size: .; v_call: TRBV29-1; cdr3_nt: TGCAGCGTTGAAAAAAGGGGGAACATTCAGTACTTC; cdr3_aa: CSVEKRGNIQYF
d_call: TRBD1; j_call: TRBJ2-7; clone_size: few; v_call: TRBV29-1; cdr3_nt: TGCAGCACTAGACAGGGACCCTACGAGCAGTACTTC; cdr3_aa: CSTRQGPYEQYF
d_call: .; j_call: TRBJ2-5; clone_size: many; v_call: TRBV20-1; cdr3_nt: TGCAGTGCTAGAGATCAGTCCCAAGAGACCCAGTACTTC; cdr3_aa: CSARDQSQETQYF
d_call: TRBD1; j_call: TRBJ1-2; clone_size: many; v_call: TRBV3-1; cdr3_nt: TGTGCCAGCAGCTACGGGACAGCTAACTATGGCTACACCTTC; cdr3_aa: CASSYGTANYGYTF
d_call: .; j_call: TRBJ2-3; clone_size: many; v_call: TRBV20-1; cdr3_nt: TGCAGTGCCCCCGAAGGGCGCACAGATACGCAGTATTTT; cdr3_aa: CSAPEGRTDTQYF
d_call: TRBD1; j_call: TRBJ2-1; clone_size: .; v_call: TRBV5-4; cdr3_nt: TGTGCCAGCAGCTTAGCCCGGGACAGGAACAATGAGCAGTTCTTC; cdr3_aa: CASSLARDRNNEQFF
d_call: .; j_call: TRBJ2-1; clone_size: many; v_call: TRBV6-5; cdr3_nt: TGTGCCAGCAGTTACTCGAGAGGGAGATCCTACAATGAGCAGTTCTTC; cdr3_aa: CASSYSRGRSYNEQFF
d_call: .; j_call: TRBJ2-4; clone_size: many; v_call: TRBV2; cdr3_nt: TGTGCCAGCAGTGTTCAATCGGGAGCAGGGGCCAAAAACATTCAGTACTTC; cdr3_aa: CASSVQSGAGAKNIQYF